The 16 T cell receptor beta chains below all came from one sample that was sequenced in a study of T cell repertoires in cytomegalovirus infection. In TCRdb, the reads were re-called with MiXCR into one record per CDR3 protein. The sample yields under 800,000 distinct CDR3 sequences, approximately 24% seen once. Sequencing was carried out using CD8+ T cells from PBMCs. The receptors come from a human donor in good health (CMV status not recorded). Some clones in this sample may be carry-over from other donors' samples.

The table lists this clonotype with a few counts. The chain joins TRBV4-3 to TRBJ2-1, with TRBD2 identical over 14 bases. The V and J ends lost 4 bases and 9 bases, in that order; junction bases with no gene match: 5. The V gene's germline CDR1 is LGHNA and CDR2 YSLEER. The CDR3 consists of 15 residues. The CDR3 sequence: CASSPTSGGAGEQFF. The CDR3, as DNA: TGCGCCAGCAGCCCGACTAGCGGGGGGGCAGGTGAGCAGTTCTTC.

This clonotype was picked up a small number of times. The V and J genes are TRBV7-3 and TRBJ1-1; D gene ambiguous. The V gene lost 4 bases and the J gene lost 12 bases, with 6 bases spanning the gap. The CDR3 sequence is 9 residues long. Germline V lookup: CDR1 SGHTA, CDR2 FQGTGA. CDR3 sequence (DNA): TGTGCCAGCAGCTCATTTTCTTTCTTT. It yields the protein CASSSFSFF.

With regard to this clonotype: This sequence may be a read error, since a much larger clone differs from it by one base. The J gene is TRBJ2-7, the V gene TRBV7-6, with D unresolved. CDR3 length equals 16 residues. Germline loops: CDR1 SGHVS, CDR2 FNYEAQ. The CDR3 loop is CTSSLGKGLTDHEQYF. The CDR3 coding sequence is TGTACCAGCAGCCTAGGCAAGGGCCTTACGGACCACGAGCAGTACTTC.

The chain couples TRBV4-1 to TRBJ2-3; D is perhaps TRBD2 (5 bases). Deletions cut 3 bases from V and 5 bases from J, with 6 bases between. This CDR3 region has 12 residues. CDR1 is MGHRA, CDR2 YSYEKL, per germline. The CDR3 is CASSHEGDTQYF. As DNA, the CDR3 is TGCGCCAGCAGCCATGAGGGAGATACGCAGTATTTT.

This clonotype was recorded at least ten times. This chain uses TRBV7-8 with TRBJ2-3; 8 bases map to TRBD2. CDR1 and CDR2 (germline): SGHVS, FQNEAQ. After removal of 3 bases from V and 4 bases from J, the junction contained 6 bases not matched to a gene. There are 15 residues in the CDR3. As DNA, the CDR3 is TGTGCCAGCAGCTTTTTGGGGACTAGTTCAGATACGCAGTATTTT. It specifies CASSFLGTSSDTQYF.

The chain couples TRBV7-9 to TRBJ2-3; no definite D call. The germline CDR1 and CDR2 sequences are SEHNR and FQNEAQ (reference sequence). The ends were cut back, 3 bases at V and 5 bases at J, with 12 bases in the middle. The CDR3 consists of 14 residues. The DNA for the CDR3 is TGTGCCAGCAGCTTTCAGGCGTTAGAAGATACGCAGTATTTT. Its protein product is CASSFQALEDTQYF. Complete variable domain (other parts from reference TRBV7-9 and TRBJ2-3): DTGVSQNPRHKITKRGQNVTFRCDPISEHNRLYWYRQTLGQGPEFLTYFQNEAQLEKSRLLSDRFSAERPKGSFSTLEIQRTEQGDSAMYLCASSFQALEDTQYFGPGTRLTVL.

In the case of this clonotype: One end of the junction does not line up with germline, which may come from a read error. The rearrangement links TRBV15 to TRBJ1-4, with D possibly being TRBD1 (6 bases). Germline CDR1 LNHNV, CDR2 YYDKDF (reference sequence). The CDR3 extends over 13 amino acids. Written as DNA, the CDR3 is TGTGTCACCACCGGGGGACAAAATGAAAAACTGTTTTTT. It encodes CVTTGGQNEKLFF.

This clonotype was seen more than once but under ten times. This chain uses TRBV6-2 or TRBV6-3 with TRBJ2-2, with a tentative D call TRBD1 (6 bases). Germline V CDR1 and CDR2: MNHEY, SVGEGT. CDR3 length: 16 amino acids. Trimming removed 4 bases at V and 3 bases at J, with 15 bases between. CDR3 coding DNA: TGTGCCAGCAGTTTTTCTACAGGGTGGGACACCGGGGAGCTGTTTTTT. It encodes CASSFSTGWDTGELFF.

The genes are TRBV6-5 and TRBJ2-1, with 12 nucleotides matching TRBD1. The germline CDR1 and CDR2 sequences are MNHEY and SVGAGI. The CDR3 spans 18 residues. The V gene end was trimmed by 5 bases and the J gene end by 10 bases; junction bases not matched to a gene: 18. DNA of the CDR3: TGTGCCAGCAGTGGGACAGGGGGCGCGGGACTTGATGTTGGAGAGCAGTTCTTC. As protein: CASSGTGGAGLDVGEQFF.

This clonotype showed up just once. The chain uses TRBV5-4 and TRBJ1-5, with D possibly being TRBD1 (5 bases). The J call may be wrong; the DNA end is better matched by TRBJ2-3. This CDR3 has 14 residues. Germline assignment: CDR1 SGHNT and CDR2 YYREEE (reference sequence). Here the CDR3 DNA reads TGTGCCAGCAGCTTCGAAGGGGCTGGGCAGCCCCAGTATTTT. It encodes CASSFEGAGQPQYF.

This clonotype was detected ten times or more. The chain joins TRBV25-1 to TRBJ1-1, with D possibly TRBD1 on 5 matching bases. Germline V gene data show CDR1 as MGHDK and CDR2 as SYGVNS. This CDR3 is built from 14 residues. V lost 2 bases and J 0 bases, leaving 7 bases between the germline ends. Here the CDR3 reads CASSEPGLNTEAFF. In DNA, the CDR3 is TGTGCCAGCAGTGAACCGGGGCTGAACACTGAAGCTTTCTTT.

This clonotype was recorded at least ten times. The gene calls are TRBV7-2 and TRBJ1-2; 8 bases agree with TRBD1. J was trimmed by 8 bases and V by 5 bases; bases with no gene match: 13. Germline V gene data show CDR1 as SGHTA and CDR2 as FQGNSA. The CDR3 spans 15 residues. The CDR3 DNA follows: TGTGCCAGCAGCCCAATAACAGGGGGAACTGCCGGCTACACCTTC. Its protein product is CASSPITGGTAGYTF.

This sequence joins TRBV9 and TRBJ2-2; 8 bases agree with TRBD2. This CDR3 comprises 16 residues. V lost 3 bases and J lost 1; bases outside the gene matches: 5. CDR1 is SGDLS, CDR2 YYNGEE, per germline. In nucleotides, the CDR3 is TGTGCCAGCAGCGCCGGACGGGGGGGGAACACCGGGGAGCTGTTTTTT. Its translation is CASSAGRGGNTGELFF.

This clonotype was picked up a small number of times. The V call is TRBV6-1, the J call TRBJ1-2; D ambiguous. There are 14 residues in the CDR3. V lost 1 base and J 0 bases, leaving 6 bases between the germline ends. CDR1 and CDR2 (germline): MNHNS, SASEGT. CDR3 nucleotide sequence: TGTGCCAGCAGTGAAGATGCGACTAACTATGGCTACACCTTC. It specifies CASSEDATNYGYTF.

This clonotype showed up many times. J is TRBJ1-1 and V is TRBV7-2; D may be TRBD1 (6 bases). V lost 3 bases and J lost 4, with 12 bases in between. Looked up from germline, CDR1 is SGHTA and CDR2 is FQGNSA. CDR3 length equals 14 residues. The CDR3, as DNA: TGTGCCAGCAGCTTGACAACAGGGAGCACTGAAGCTTTCTTT. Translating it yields CASSLTTGSTEAFF. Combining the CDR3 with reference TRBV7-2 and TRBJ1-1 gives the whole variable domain GAGVSQSPSNKVTEKGKDVELRCDPISGHTALYWYRQSLGQGLEFLIYFQGNSAPDKSGLPSDRFSAERTGGSVSTLTIQRTQQEDSAVYLCASSLTTGSTEAFFGQGTRLTVV.

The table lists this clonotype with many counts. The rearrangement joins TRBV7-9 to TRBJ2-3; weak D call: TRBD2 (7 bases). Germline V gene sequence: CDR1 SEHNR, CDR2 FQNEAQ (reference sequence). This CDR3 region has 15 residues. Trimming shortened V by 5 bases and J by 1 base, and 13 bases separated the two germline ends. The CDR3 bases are TGTGCCAGCAGCCCAAGGGGGGGAGGCACAGATACGCAGTATTTT. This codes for CASSPRGGGTDTQYF.